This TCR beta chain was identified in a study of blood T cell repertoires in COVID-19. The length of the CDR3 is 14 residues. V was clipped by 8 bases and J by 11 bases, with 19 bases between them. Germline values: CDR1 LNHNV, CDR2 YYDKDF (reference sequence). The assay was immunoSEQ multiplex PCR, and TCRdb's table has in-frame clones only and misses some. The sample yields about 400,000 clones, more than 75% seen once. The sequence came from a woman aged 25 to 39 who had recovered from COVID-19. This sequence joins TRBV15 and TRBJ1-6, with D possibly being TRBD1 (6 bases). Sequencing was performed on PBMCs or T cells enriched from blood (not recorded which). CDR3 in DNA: TGTGCCACCGGATTGGGGGGGGCAGGGACACCCCTCCACTTT. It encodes CATGLGGAGTPLHF. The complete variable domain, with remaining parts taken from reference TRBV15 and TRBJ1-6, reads DAMVIQNPRYQVTQFGKPVTLSCSQTLNHNVMYWYQQKSSQAPKLLFHYYDKDFNNEADTPDNFQSRRPNTSFCFLDIRSPGLGDTAMYLCATGLGGAGTPLHFGNGTRLTVT.